Below, one T cell receptor (beta chain) is given with its context. TCRdb's copy holds only in-frame clones and misses some; the assay was immunoSEQ multiplex PCR. This sample has under 300,000 clones, with around 80% found just once. CDR1 is SGDLS and CDR2 is YYNGEE in the germline V gene. The CDR3 loop spans 14 amino acids. V was trimmed by 3 bases and J by 7 bases, leaving 13 bases between them. This record comes from a study of control samples from healthy donors and cancer patients. This sequence was found in a woman aged 55 to 70 with lung cancer. The chain combines TRBV9 with TRBJ2-2; D is unclear. Material: PBMCs. The DNA of the CDR3 is TGTGCCAGCAGCGACCTACCGATGGGCGGGGAGCTGTTTTTT. It specifies CASSDLPMGGELFF. Looking up the rest from reference TRBV9 and TRBJ2-2 gives the full variable domain: DSGVTQTPKHLITATGQRVTLRCSPRSGDLSVYWYQQSLDQGLQFLIQYYNGEERAKGNILERFSAQQFPDLHSELNLSSLELGDSALYFCASSDLPMGGELFFGEGSRLTVL.